These T cell receptor beta chains were read from a single sample in a study of T cells in Graves' hyperthyroidism and ophthalmopathy. TCRdb fed the multiplex PCR reads into MiXCR, producing one record per CDR3 protein. The sample yields 500,000 to 550,000 distinct CDR3 sequences, 20% to 25% seen once. Sequenced material: blood. All receptors derive from a young man with Graves' hyperthyroidism. Both conserved end residues are part of each CDR3. A D gene is named only where the DNA matches it firmly. The listing skips clone size in some rows; elsewhere it reads once, few, many or a size class.

j_call,v_call,clone_size,d_call,cdr3_aa,cdr3_nt
TRBJ1-2,TRBV30,-,-,CAWSRDENYGYTF,TGTGCCTGGTCTCGGGACGAAAACTATGGCTACACCTTC
TRBJ2-7,TRBV3-1,-,-,CASSQIPGDTYEQYF,TGTGCCAGCAGCCAAATTCCAGGGGATACCTACGAACAGTACTTC
TRBJ2-5,TRBV20-1,many,-,CSTEIAEETQYF,TGCAGTACCGAAATAGCGGAAGAGACCCAGTACTTC
TRBJ1-1,TRBV7-9,many,-,CASSLGARTEAFF,TGTGCCAGCAGCTTAGGGGCACGGACTGAAGCTTTCTTT
TRBJ1-2,TRBV30,-,-,CAWTKYGLVDGYTF,TGTGCCTGGACCAAATATGGGCTAGTCGATGGCTACACCTTC
TRBJ2-7,TRBV12-3/TRBV12-4,many,-,CASSRRDGYEQYF,TGTGCCAGCAGCCGCCGGGACGGCTACGAGCAGTACTTC
TRBJ2-1,TRBV5-4,few,TRBD1,CASKIRDRGFNEQFF,TGTGCCAGCAAAATCCGGGACAGGGGGTTTAATGAGCAGTTCTTC
TRBJ2-7,TRBV20-1,few,-,CSARDPASVGSAEQYF,TGCAGTGCTAGAGATCCGGCTAGCGTGGGATCTGCCGAGCAGTACTTC
TRBJ1-1,TRBV24-1,-,TRBD1,CATSDAGTGGNTEAFF,TGTGCCACCAGTGATGCCGGGACAGGGGGCAACACTGAAGCTTTCTTT
TRBJ2-7,TRBV6-1,many,-,CASKGPISYEQYF,TGTGCCAGCAAAGGACCGATTTCCTACGAGCAGTACTTC
TRBJ1-1,TRBV19,few,-,CASTPLAGINAEAFF,TGTGCCAGTACCCCCCTTGCGGGGATTAACGCTGAAGCTTTCTTT
TRBJ2-7,TRBV19,many,-,CASSPGQAYEQYF,TGTGCCAGTAGCCCTGGACAAGCCTACGAGCAGTACTTC
TRBJ1-2,TRBV12-3/TRBV12-4,many,-,CASSLRLEPSDANYGYTF,TGTGCCAGCAGTTTACGGCTGGAACCTAGCGACGCTAACTATGGCTACACCTTC
TRBJ2-7,TRBV12-3/TRBV12-4,many,-,CASSIFKYEQYF,TGTGCCAGCAGCATCTTTAAATACGAGCAGTACTTC
TRBJ1-1,TRBV2,many,-,CASSGLNTEAFF,TGTGCCAGCAGTGGGCTGAACACTGAAGCTTTCTTT
TRBJ2-7,TRBV6-1,-,TRBD1,CASSEDRGSNEQYF,TGTGCCAGCAGTGAAGACAGGGGAAGCAACGAGCAGTACTTC
TRBJ1-1,TRBV15,once,TRBD1,CATSRKDRGGSGEAFF,TGTGCCACCAGCAGAAAGGACAGGGGAGGAAGTGGTGAAGCTTTCTTT
TRBJ1-1,TRBV12-3/TRBV12-4,-,-,CASSSEYRVNTEAFF,TGTGCCAGCAGCTCAGAGTACAGGGTGAACACTGAAGCTTTCTTT
TRBJ1-2,TRBV12-3/TRBV12-4,many,-,CASIKDSNYGYTF,TGTGCCAGCATTAAGGACAGTAACTATGGCTACACCTTC
TRBJ2-7,TRBV30,few,-,CAWRGTLTYEQYF,TGTGCCTGGAGAGGGACACTGACCTACGAGCAGTACTTC
TRBJ2-3,TRBV6-1,many,TRBD1,CASGSGGETDTQYF,TGTGCCAGCGGCTCAGGGGGTGAGACAGATACGCAGTATTTT
TRBJ1-2,TRBV30,many,-,CAWSVRLNYGYTF,TGTGCCTGGAGTGTACGGCTTAACTATGGCTACACCTTC
TRBJ2-5,TRBV20-1,-,-,CSASTFGAAQETQYF,TGCAGTGCTAGTACCTTCGGAGCCGCCCAAGAGACCCAGTACTTC
TRBJ1-1,TRBV6-1,-,TRBD1,CASSAAGGDTEAFF,TGTGCCAGCAGCGCCGCAGGGGGTGACACTGAAGCTTTCTTT
TRBJ2-2,TRBV7-6,many,TRBD1,CASSLQGATGELFF,TGTGCCAGCAGCCTACAGGGGGCTACCGGGGAGCTGTTTTTT
TRBJ2-7,TRBV6-1,-,TRBD2,CASSRRLAATYEQYF,TGTGCCAGCAGCCGAAGACTAGCGGCTACCTACGAGCAGTACTTC
TRBJ1-5,TRBV20-1,many,-,CSARTGAYSNQPQHF,TGCAGTGCGCGGACGGGGGCCTATAGCAATCAGCCCCAGCATTTT
TRBJ2-5,TRBV25-1,-,TRBD1,CASSDRRGTGLQETQYF,TGTGCCAGCAGTGATCGACGAGGGACAGGTCTGCAAGAGACCCAGTACTTC
TRBJ1-1,TRBV9,many,TRBD1,CASSPTGGVITEAFF,TGTGCCAGCAGCCCTACAGGGGGGGTGATCACTGAAGCTTTCTTT
TRBJ2-5,TRBV28,many,-,CASSLGAEETQYF,TGTGCCAGCAGTTTAGGAGCGGAAGAGACCCAGTACTTC
TRBJ1-2,TRBV12-3/TRBV12-4,many,-,CASSLGGAGYTF,TGTGCCAGCAGTTTAGGTGGTGCGGGCTACACCTTC
TRBJ1-2,TRBV7-2,few,-,CASVGDGYTF,TGTGCCAGCGTCGGTGATGGCTACACCTTC
TRBJ2-5,TRBV6-5,-,TRBD2,CASSYSGTRGIGETQYF,TGTGCCAGCAGTTACTCCGGGACTAGGGGTATTGGCGAGACCCAGTACTTC
TRBJ2-5,TRBV3-1,many,-,CASSQQGSQETQYF,TGTGCCAGCAGCCAACAGGGGAGCCAAGAGACCCAGTACTTC
TRBJ2-2,TRBV10-3,many,-,CAISESVLNTGELFF,TGTGCCATCAGTGAGTCAGTCTTGAACACCGGGGAGCTGTTTTTT
TRBJ2-7,TRBV7-9,-,-,CASSSVQGSYEQYF,TGTGCCAGCAGCTCCGTACAGGGTTCCTACGAGCAGTACTTC
TRBJ1-6,TRBV12-3/TRBV12-4,few,TRBD1,CASSVETGVTYNSPLHF,TGTGCCAGCAGTGTAGAGACAGGGGTGACCTATAATTCACCCCTCCACTTT
TRBJ1-2,TRBV15,-,TRBD1,CAVGDREGYTF,TGTGCCGTAGGGGACAGGGAAGGCTACACCTTC
TRBJ1-5,TRBV2,many,-,CASSQGNQPQHF,TGTGCCAGCAGTCAGGGTAATCAGCCCCAGCATTTT
TRBJ1-1,TRBV25-1,-,-,CASSAGNTGAFF,TGTGCCAGCAGTGCTGGGAACACTGGAGCTTTCTTT
TRBJ1-6,TRBV12-3/TRBV12-4,few,TRBD1,CASSYKDRGSPLHF,TGTGCCAGCAGTTACAAAGACAGGGGTTCACCCCTCCACTTT
TRBJ2-7,TRBV18,-,-,CASSPGSWDEQYF,TGTGCCAGCTCACCCGGGAGTTGGGACGAGCAGTACTTC
TRBJ2-2,TRBV5-1,many,TRBD2,CASSVTSGGAVNTGELFF,TGCGCCAGCAGCGTGACTAGCGGGGGGGCCGTAAACACCGGGGAGCTGTTTTTT
TRBJ2-5,TRBV4-1,once,-,CASSQGLVGGQETQYF,TGCGCCAGCAGCCAGGGGTTGGTCGGGGGCCAAGAGACCCAGTACTTC
TRBJ1-5,TRBV18,many,TRBD1,CASSETGPNQPQHF,TGTGCCAGCTCAGAGACAGGGCCGAATCAGCCCCAGCATTTT
TRBJ1-2,TRBV28,-,TRBD1,CASSLYATGGAIYGYTF,TGTGCCAGCAGTTTATACGCTACAGGGGGCGCTATTTATGGCTACACCTTC
TRBJ1-1,TRBV11-2,many,-,CASSFVVRGEWTEAFF,TGTGCCAGCAGCTTCGTAGTAAGGGGAGAATGGACTGAAGCTTTCTTT
TRBJ2-7,TRBV18,-,-,CASSPLRDGEQYF,TGTGCCAGCTCACCCCTCAGGGACGGCGAGCAGTACTTC
TRBJ2-5,TRBV27,-,-,CASSFRQTKETQYF,TGTGCCAGCAGTTTCCGTCAGACCAAAGAGACCCAGTACTTC
TRBJ1-1,TRBV29-1,many,-,CSVDGGHLNTEAFF,TGCAGCGTTGATGGAGGACACCTAAACACTGAAGCTTTCTTT
TRBJ2-5,TRBV12-3/TRBV12-4,-,-,CASSLSATQETQYF,TGTGCCAGCAGTTTGTCAGCGACCCAAGAGACCCAGTACTTC
TRBJ2-2,TRBV5-1,many,-,CASSLRTGGLTGELFF,TGCGCCAGCAGCTTGAGGACGGGGGGCCTGACCGGGGAGCTGTTTTTT
TRBJ1-5,TRBV6-2/TRBV6-3,many,TRBD1,CASSFPGTGLNQPQHF,TGTGCCAGCAGCTTCCCCGGGACAGGGCTAAATCAGCCCCAGCATTTT
TRBJ2-5,TRBV5-1,many,-,CASSLARTHQETQYF,TGCGCCAGCAGCTTGGCAAGGACACACCAAGAGACCCAGTACTTC
TRBJ1-3,TRBV9,few,-,CASSVEDQEIVNTIYF,TGTGCCAGCAGCGTAGAAGACCAAGAAATAGTAAACACCATATATTTT
TRBJ1-2,TRBV10-3,-,TRBD1,CAITQPTGGYGYTF,TGTGCCATCACCCAACCTACAGGGGGTTATGGCTACACCTTC
TRBJ1-6,TRBV6-1,-,-,CASNRGHSPLHF,TGTGCCAGCAACCGTGGGCATTCACCCCTCCACTTT
TRBJ1-5,TRBV19,many,-,CASSGHLDQPQHF,TGTGCCAGTAGTGGGCACTTAGATCAGCCCCAGCATTTT
TRBJ2-5,TRBV20-1,-,TRBD2,CSAFSSGGGGETQYF,TGCAGTGCTTTTTCTAGCGGGGGGGGTGGAGAGACCCAGTACTTC